This TCR beta chain came from a study of blood T cell repertoires in COVID-19. From germline, CDR1 is MNHEY and CDR2 SMNVEV (reference sequence). With 2 bases removed from V and 1 base from J, the gap between germline ends came to 5 bases. This CDR3 has 13 residues. In the original analysis: Amplification of reference gene primers was used by the study to estimate nucleated cell counts. The method was immunoSEQ multiplex PCR; TCRdb's version includes in-frame clones alone and lacks a portion of them. V and J calls and clone size are those listed in that table; D and trimming were worked out from the DNA. The table shows some 290,000 clones, with roughly 91% occurring only once. Participants came from fewer than 25 US areas, aged about 18 to 89 years.

This chain uses TRBV27 with TRBJ1-1; D not certain. This clonotype was sampled from a woman aged 25 to 39 who had recovered from COVID-19. The sequencing sample was made of PBMCs or T cells enriched from blood (not recorded which). CDR3 nucleotides: TGTGCCAGCAGTTTAACGAGGAACACTGAAGCTTTCTTT. Translated, it gives CASSLTRNTEAFF.